This T cell receptor beta chain is from a study of response to subunit inactivated influenza vaccine. Regarding the study as a whole: T cells newly recruited by each seasonal influenza vaccination are few, the authors suggested.

TCRdb re-derived calls from the RT-PCR reads in MiXCR, one entry per CDR3 protein. The table shows approximately 500,000 distinct CDR3 sequences, with approximately 15% occurring only once. The CDR3 sequence is 16 residues long. CDR1 and CDR2 (germline): SGDLS, YYNGEE. The V and J ends lost 4 bases and 4 bases respectively, with 19 bases between them. This clonotype has a handful of counts. What it recognizes is unknown. The source material was PBMCs from blood, sampled approximately 13 days after vaccination. The TCR originated in a man in his fifties who received an inactivated influenza vaccine. The chain combines TRBV9 with TRBJ2-3, with no clear D. The CDR3 loop is CASSPDGPRSADTQYF. In DNA form, the CDR3 reads TGTGCCAGCAGCCCAGATGGGCCCAGGTCGGCAGATACGCAGTATTTT.